One and the same sample provided the 30 T cell receptor beta chains below, sequenced in a study of blood T cell repertoires in COVID-19. TCRdb keeps only in-frame clones here, not all; method: immunoSEQ multiplex PCR. The sample includes fewer than 150,000 clones, roughly 90% of them seen just once. What was sequenced was peripheral blood. Source of these receptors: a man in his fifties with active or convalescent COVID-19.

V usage is TRBV12-3 or TRBV12-4 and J usage is TRBJ1-2; D gene ambiguous. Trimming shortened V by 2 bases and J by 3 bases, and 7 bases separated the two germline ends. The CDR3 loop spans 13 amino acids. CDR3 in amino acids: CASSLSAHYGYTF. DNA of the CDR3: TGTGCCAGCAGTTTAAGCGCCCACTATGGCTACACCTTC.

The J gene is TRBJ1-2, the V gene TRBV19, with 10 nucleotides matching TRBD1. This CDR3 has 17 residues. Germline CDR1 LNHDA, CDR2 SQIVND (reference sequence). V shed 3 bases and J 0 bases; nucleotides not matched to a gene: 7. CDR3 DNA: TGTGCCAGTAGTATGGGGGACAGGGGCCCCTCTAACTATGGCTACACCTTC. It specifies CASSMGDRGPSNYGYTF.

DNA for the CDR3: TGTGCCAGCAGCGCGAGCGGGAGGGCCAACGGGGAGCTGTTTTTT. Encoded protein: CASSASGRANGELFF. This chain connects TRBV3-1 (or the pseudogene TRBV3-2) to TRBJ2-2; 10 positions match TRBD2. This CDR3 region has 15 residues. CDR1 and CDR2 (germline): LGHDT, YNNKEL (reference sequence). With 5 bases clipped from V and 7 bases from J, the junction kept 7 bases outside the gene matches.

The V gene is TRBV14, the J gene TRBJ1-1; tentative D call: TRBD1 (5 bases). Germline loops: CDR1 SGHDN, CDR2 FVKESK. The CDR3 runs 14 residues. Trimming took 10 bases from V and 1 from J, leaving 16 bases between them. CDR3 in DNA: TGTGCCACCAAAGTTGTCCAGGGGAACACTGAAGCTTTCTTT. Its protein is CATKVVQGNTEAFF.

This sequence joins TRBV6-6 and TRBJ1-4; the match to TRBD1 covers 7 bases. Germline V gives CDR1 MNHNY, CDR2 SVGAGI (reference sequence). The CDR3 sequence is 15 residues long. J was trimmed by 4 bases and V by 5 bases; bases with no gene match: 7. CDR3 bases: TGTGCCAGCAGTCGAGGGGGCCAGGGTAATGAAAAACTGTTTTTT. Protein sequence: CASSRGGQGNEKLFF.

The chain carries TRBV15 and TRBJ1-1, with TRBD1 as a possible D gene (5 bases). The CDR3 is made up of 15 amino acids. V was cut by 4 bases and J by 5 bases, with 17 bases left in between. The germline CDR1 and CDR2 sequences are LNHNV and YYDKDF (reference sequence). The CDR3 nucleotides are TGTGCCACCAGCAACCGGGACCAAGGGAGGACTGAAGCTTTCTTT. Residues: CATSNRDQGRTEAFF.

This chain uses TRBV27 with TRBJ2-7, with a possible D match to TRBD2 (5 bases). The V and J ends lost 2 bases and 4 bases respectively, with 12 bases between them. The CDR3 runs to 14 residues. Germline V CDR1 and CDR2: MNHEY, SMNVEV (reference sequence). The CDR3, as DNA: TGTGCCAGCAGTTTAGGAGGAAAAGTTTACGAGCAGTACTTC. Residues: CASSLGGKVYEQYF.

The chain joins TRBV7-8 to TRBJ1-5; the D gene is possibly TRBD1 (5 bases). The length of the CDR3 is 13 residues. V lost 11 bases, J lost 10 bases, and 21 bases lay in between. Germline V gene lookup returns CDR1 SGHVS and CDR2 FQNEAQ. The CDR3 nucleotides read TGTGCCGTAGGAGGGGCAGGGCAGTTTCCCCAGCATTTT. This codes for CAVGGAGQFPQHF.

V gene TRBV10-3 combines with J gene TRBJ2-7; 14 nucleotides agree with TRBD2. J gave up 5 bases and V 6 bases, and 3 bases lay outside the gene matches. The CDR3 runs to 14 residues. Per germline, CDR1 ENHRY and CDR2 SYGVKD. The CDR3 DNA reads as TGTGCCATCAGGGGGACTAGCGGGAGAGACGAGCAGTACTTC. Translating gives CAIRGTSGRDEQYF.

This chain links TRBV5-1 with TRBJ1-1; TRBD1 aligns across 8 bases. The CDR3 extends over 15 amino acids. CDR1 and CDR2 (germline): SGHRS, YFSETQ. The V gene end was trimmed by 0 bases and the J gene end by 5 bases; junction bases not matched to a gene: 6. The CDR3 reads CASSLAGQGGTEAFF. CDR3 DNA: TGCGCCAGCAGCTTGGCCGGACAGGGAGGAACTGAAGCTTTCTTT.

This chain uses TRBV10-3 with TRBJ2-7; D gene unclear. CDR3 length: 12 residues. Deletions cut 2 bases from V and 2 bases from J, with 4 bases between. The germline V gene encodes CDR1 ENHRY and CDR2 SYGVKD. CDR3 nucleotide sequence: TGTGCCATCAGTGAGCCTCCCTACGAGCAGTACTTC. It specifies CAISEPPYEQYF.

V is TRBV19 and J is TRBJ1-2; a weak D match, TRBD1 (5 bases). Germline V gives CDR1 LNHDA, CDR2 SQIVND (reference sequence). The CDR3 spans 13 residues. The V and J ends lost 4 bases and 5 bases respectively, with 11 bases between them. The CDR3 region is CASSTRGRYGYTF. The CDR3 bases are TGTGCCAGTAGTACCCGGGGGAGGTATGGCTACACCTTC. The full variable domain, completed using reference TRBV19 and TRBJ1-2, is DGGITQSPKYLFRKEGQNVTLSCEQNLNHDAMYWYRQDPGQGLRLIYYSQIVNDFQKGDIAEGYSVSREKKESFPLTVTSAQKNPTAFYLCASSTRGRYGYTFGSGTRLTVV.

The V and J genes are TRBV4-3 and TRBJ2-7, with TRBD1 identical over 7 bases. The V segment lost 3 bases and the J segment 2 bases; nucleotides outside the gene matches: 7. The germline CDR1 and CDR2 sequences are LGHNA and YSLEER. The CDR3 extends over 15 amino acids. The CDR3: CASSHSTGAPYEQYF. The CDR3 bases are TGCGCCAGCAGCCACTCCACAGGGGCCCCCTACGAGCAGTACTTC.

The chain has TRBV7-9 and TRBJ2-5, with D perhaps matching TRBD2 (6 bases). Germline V gene sequence: CDR1 SEHNR, CDR2 FQNEAQ (reference sequence). The germline V and J ends were trimmed by 5 bases and 2 bases, with 15 bases remaining between them. The CDR3 contains 15 residues. The CDR3 sequence: CASSRTGTLQETQYF. DNA of the CDR3: TGTGCCAGCAGCAGGACCGGGACTCTACAAGAGACCCAGTACTTC.

The CDR3 region has the DNA TGTGCCAGTAGTATCTCTAGCGGAAACGACCTAGATACGCAGTATTTT. Translating it yields CASSISSGNDLDTQYF. The chain has TRBV19 and TRBJ2-3, with 7 bases matching TRBD2. The J segment lost 5 bases and the V segment lost 3 bases, leaving 11 bases of the junction unmatched. Per germline, CDR1 LNHDA and CDR2 SQIVND (reference sequence). The CDR3 totals 16 residues.

The rearrangement links TRBV11-2 to TRBJ2-1; 10 bases are a match to TRBD2. CDR3 length: 14 amino acids. Germline-derived CDR1 and CDR2 are SGHAT and FQNNGV. The junction had 6 bases not matched to a gene; V was cut back by 6 bases and J by 7 bases. CDR3: CASRIAGGSNEQFF. DNA for the CDR3: TGTGCCAGCAGAATAGCGGGAGGTAGTAATGAGCAGTTCTTC.

The chain couples TRBV6-5 to TRBJ2-3; 7 bases line up with TRBD1. The V gene's germline CDR1 is MNHEY and CDR2 SVGAGI. The CDR3 has 14 residues. V lost 6 bases, J lost 8 bases, and 11 bases stayed unmatched. CDR3 DNA sequence: TGTGCCAGCAGCGCAACAGGGGCCGCTCTTACGCAGTATTTT. It encodes CASSATGAALTQYF.

V is TRBV9 and J is TRBJ1-3; 9 positions match TRBD1. CDR1 and CDR2 from the germline V gene are SGDLS and YYNGEE. V lost 4 bases to trimming and J lost 3 bases; unmatched junction nucleotides: 8. CDR3 size: 16 residues. CDR3 residues: CASSKTGGIYGNTIYF. The CDR3, as DNA: TGTGCCAGCAGCAAAACAGGGGGCATCTATGGAAACACCATATATTTT.

The chain has TRBV24-1 and TRBJ2-3; TRBD1 aligns across 8 bases. Per the germline V gene, CDR1 is KGHDR and CDR2 is SFDVKD. The CDR3 consists of 16 residues. J lost 4 bases, V lost 4 bases, and 9 bases had no gene match. CDR3 protein: CATSDRGTGPADTQYF. In DNA, the CDR3 is TGTGCCACCAGTGACCGTGGGACAGGCCCGGCAGATACGCAGTATTTT.

The chain uses TRBV5-6 and TRBJ2-2; no firm D call. CDR3 length: 15 residues. The V gene's germline CDR1 is SGHDT and CDR2 YYEEEE. The V end was cut by 2 bases, the J end by 2 bases, with 10 bases between. Here the CDR3 DNA reads TGTGCCAGCAGCTTCTTCATGGGCAACACCGGGGAGCTGTTTTTT. Protein product: CASSFFMGNTGELFF.

This chain uses TRBV7-3 with TRBJ2-3, with D perhaps TRBD2 (9 bases). The CDR3 sequence is 19 residues long. Germline CDR1 and CDR2: SGHTA and FQGTGA. V lost 1 base, J lost 5 bases, and 25 bases lay in between. The CDR3 protein is CASSLIAQGAGGPEDTQYF. The CDR3 coding sequence is TGTGCCAGCAGCTTAATCGCCCAGGGGGCGGGAGGGCCGGAAGATACGCAGTATTTT.

V is TRBV6-1 and J is TRBJ1-6, with D uncertain. From germline, CDR1 is MNHNS and CDR2 SASEGT. V lost 2 bases to trimming and J lost 8 bases, with 10 bases between them. This CDR3 comprises 14 residues. CDR3 sequence (DNA): TGTGCCAGCAGTGAACGAGGGTATTATTCACCCCTCCACTTT. It codes for CASSERGYYSPLHF.

V usage is TRBV7-9 and J usage is TRBJ1-1; D uncertain. There are 14 residues in the CDR3. V shed 2 bases and J shed 1 base, with 8 bases lying between them. Germline V gives CDR1 SEHNR, CDR2 FQNEAQ (reference sequence). The chain's CDR3 is CASSLSPPNTEAFF. CDR3 coding DNA: TGTGCCAGCAGCTTATCTCCCCCGAACACTGAAGCTTTCTTT.

Note on this clone: The same CDR3 is also encoded by other DNA sequences in this sample. The rearrangement links TRBV6-5 to TRBJ1-4, with 7 bases identical to TRBD1. V lost 6 bases to trimming and J lost 5 bases; unmatched junction nucleotides: 6. Germline V gene sequence: CDR1 MNHEY, CDR2 SVGAGI. The CDR3 loop spans 14 amino acids. The CDR3 coding sequence is TGTGCCAGCAGGCCGGGACAGAGGAATGAAAAACTGTTTTTT. This codes for CASRPGQRNEKLFF.

This clone was recorded once. The V and J genes are TRBV3-1 (or the pseudogene TRBV3-2) and TRBJ2-7; 15 bases match TRBD2. The junction had 6 bases not matched to a gene; V was cut back by 0 bases and J by 3 bases. Per germline, CDR1 LGHDT and CDR2 YNNKEL (reference sequence). CDR3 length: 18 amino acids. The CDR3 is CASSQDGLAGGLYYEQYF. CDR3 sequence (DNA): TGTGCCAGCAGCCAAGATGGACTAGCGGGAGGGTTGTACTACGAGCAGTACTTC.

This chain uses TRBV27 with TRBJ1-1; TRBD1 aligns across 7 bases. Germline V lookup: CDR1 MNHEY, CDR2 SMNVEV (reference sequence). CDR3 length: 15 residues. V lost 3 bases, J lost 0 bases, and 4 bases stayed unmatched. CDR3 nucleotide sequence: TGTGCCAGCAGTTTGGGGACAGTCATGAACACTGAAGCTTTCTTT. Protein sequence: CASSLGTVMNTEAFF.

This chain joins TRBV28 and TRBJ1-6; D gene unclear. The V end lost 5 bases, the J end lost 7 bases, and 15 bases lay between the germline ends. Per the germline V gene, CDR1 is MDHEN and CDR2 is SYDVKM. This CDR3 has 15 amino acids. CDR3 amino acids: CASSPTGKWNSPLHF. CDR3 DNA sequence: TGTGCCAGCAGTCCCACCGGGAAGTGGAATTCACCCCTCCACTTT.

The rearrangement joins TRBV9 to TRBJ2-1; possibly TRBD2 for D (6 bases). V lost 2 bases and J 8 bases, leaving 17 bases between the germline ends. The CDR3 sequence is 15 residues long. Germline assignment: CDR1 SGDLS and CDR2 YYNGEE. The CDR3 DNA reads as TGTGCCAGCAGCGTCTCAGGGAAAGCGGGTTATGAGCAGTTCTTC. It translates to CASSVSGKAGYEQFF.

This clone appeared many times. The chain uses TRBV4-2 and TRBJ2-6; D is unresolved. Germline values: CDR1 LGHNA, CDR2 YNFKEQ. V gave up 5 bases and J gave up 2 bases, with 7 bases separating them. This CDR3 comprises 14 residues. CDR3 sequence: CASSGSAGANVLTF. CDR3 DNA: TGTGCCAGCAGCGGCAGCGCTGGGGCCAACGTCCTGACTTTC.

The CDR3 protein is CASSATGVGSYEQYF. The CDR3 region has the DNA TGTGCCAGCAGCGCTACAGGGGTGGGCTCCTACGAGCAGTACTTC. The chain is built from TRBV7-9 and TRBJ2-7; 7 bases match TRBD1. Germline lookup yields CDR1 SEHNR and CDR2 FQNEAQ (reference sequence). After removal of 5 bases from V and 0 bases from J, the junction contained 7 bases not matched to a gene. There are 15 residues in the CDR3.